This paragraph reports one T cell receptor beta chain. Assay used: immunoSEQ multiplex PCR; TCRdb lists only in-frame clones, some missing. The profile covers more than 70,000 clones, with 84% appearing a single time and about 25% taken by the ten largest. The sample is drawn from a study of OX40 agonist ivuxolimab in advanced cancers. Study in general: Those treated in dose escalation had hepatocellular carcinoma, melanoma, renal cell cancer or head and neck cancer.

The CDR3 length is 14 residues. Germline V gene data show CDR1 as MNHNY and CDR2 as SVGAGI (reference sequence). Trimming at V came to 8 bases and at J to 4 bases, leaving 9 bases not matched to a gene. The sequence came from an adult with an advanced solid tumor such as melanoma, head and neck, liver or kidney cancer. This chain links TRBV6-6 with TRBJ2-7; 9 nucleotides agree with TRBD1. The sample was CD4+ or CD8+ T cells sorted from blood, taken in a trial of the OX40 agonist ivuxolimab. The CDR3 sequence: CASRDPGQGYEQYF. CDR3 DNA sequence: TGTGCCAGCCGAGATCCGGGACAGGGTTACGAGCAGTACTTC.